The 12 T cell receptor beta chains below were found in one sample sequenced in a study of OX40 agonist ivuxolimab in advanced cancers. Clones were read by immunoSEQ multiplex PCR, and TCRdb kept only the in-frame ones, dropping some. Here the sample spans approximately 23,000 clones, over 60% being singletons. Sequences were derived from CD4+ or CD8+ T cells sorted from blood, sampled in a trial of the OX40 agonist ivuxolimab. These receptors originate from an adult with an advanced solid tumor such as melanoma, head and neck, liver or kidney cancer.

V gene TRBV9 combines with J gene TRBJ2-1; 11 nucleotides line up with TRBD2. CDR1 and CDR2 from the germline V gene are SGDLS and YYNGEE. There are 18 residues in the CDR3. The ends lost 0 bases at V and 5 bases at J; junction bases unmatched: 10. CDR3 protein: CASSVVGLAGGNNNEQFF. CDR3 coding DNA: TGTGCCAGCAGCGTAGTGGGTTTAGCGGGGGGGAACAACAATGAGCAGTTCTTC. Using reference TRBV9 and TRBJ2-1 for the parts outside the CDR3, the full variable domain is DSGVTQTPKHLITATGQRVTLRCSPRSGDLSVYWYQQSLDQGLQFLIQYYNGEERAKGNILERFSAQQFPDLHSELNLSSLELGDSALYFCASSVVGLAGGNNNEQFFGPGTRLTVL.

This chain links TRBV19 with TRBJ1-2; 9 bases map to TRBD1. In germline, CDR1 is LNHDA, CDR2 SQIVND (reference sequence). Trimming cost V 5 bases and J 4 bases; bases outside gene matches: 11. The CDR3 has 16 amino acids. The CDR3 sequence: CASSGGQGMEGYGYTF. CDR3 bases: TGTGCCAGTAGTGGAGGACAGGGGATGGAGGGCTATGGCTACACCTTC. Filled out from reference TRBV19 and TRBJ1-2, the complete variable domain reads DGGITQSPKYLFRKEGQNVTLSCEQNLNHDAMYWYRQDPGQGLRLIYYSQIVNDFQKGDIAEGYSVSREKKESFPLTVTSAQKNPTAFYLCASSGGQGMEGYGYTFGSGTRLTVV.

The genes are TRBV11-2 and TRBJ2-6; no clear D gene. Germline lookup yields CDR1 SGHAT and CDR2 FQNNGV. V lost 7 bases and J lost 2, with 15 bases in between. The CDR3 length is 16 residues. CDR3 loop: CASIIVFGPGANVLTF. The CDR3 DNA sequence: TGTGCCAGCATCATCGTCTTTGGGCCTGGGGCCAACGTCCTGACTTTC.

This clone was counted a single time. In DNA form, the CDR3 reads TGTGCCAGCAGCCTCGACACGAACACTGAAGCTTTCTTT. Its translation is CASSLDTNTEAFF. The chain has TRBV4-2 and TRBJ1-1; D unclear. CDR1 LGHNA and CDR2 YNFKEQ come from the germline V gene. The CDR3 is 13 amino acids. Deletions cut 4 bases from V and 1 base from J, with 7 bases between.

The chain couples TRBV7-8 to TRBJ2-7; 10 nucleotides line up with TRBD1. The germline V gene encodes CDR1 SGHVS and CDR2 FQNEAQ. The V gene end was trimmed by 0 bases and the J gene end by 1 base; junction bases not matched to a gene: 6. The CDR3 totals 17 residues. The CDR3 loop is CASSLATGGAYSYEQYF. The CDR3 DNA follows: TGTGCCAGCAGCTTAGCGACAGGGGGCGCGTATTCCTACGAGCAGTACTTC.

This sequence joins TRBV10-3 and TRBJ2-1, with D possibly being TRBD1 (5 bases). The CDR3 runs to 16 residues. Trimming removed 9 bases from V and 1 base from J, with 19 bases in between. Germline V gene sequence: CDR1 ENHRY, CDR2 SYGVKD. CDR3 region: CAITRAWGGSYNEQFF. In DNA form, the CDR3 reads TGTGCCATAACCAGGGCATGGGGTGGGTCCTACAATGAGCAGTTCTTC.

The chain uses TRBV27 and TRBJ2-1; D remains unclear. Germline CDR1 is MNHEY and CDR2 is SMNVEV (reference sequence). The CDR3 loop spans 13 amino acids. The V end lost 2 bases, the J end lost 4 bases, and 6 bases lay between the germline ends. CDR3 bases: TGTGCCAGCAGTTTAGGAGCGTACAATGAGCAGTTCTTC. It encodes CASSLGAYNEQFF.

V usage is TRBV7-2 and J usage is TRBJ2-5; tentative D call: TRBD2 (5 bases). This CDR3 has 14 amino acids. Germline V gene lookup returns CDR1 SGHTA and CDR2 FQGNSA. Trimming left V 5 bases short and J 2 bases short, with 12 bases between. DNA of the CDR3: TGTGCCAGCAGCGGCGCGGGTGGACAAGAGACCCAGTACTTC. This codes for CASSGAGGQETQYF.

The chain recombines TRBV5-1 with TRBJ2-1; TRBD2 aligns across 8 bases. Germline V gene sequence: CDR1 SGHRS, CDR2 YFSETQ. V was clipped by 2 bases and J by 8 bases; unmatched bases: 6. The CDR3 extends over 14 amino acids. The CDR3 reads CASSFRGGLDEQFF. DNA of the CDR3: TGCGCCAGCAGCTTTCGGGGGGGCCTGGATGAGCAGTTCTTC.

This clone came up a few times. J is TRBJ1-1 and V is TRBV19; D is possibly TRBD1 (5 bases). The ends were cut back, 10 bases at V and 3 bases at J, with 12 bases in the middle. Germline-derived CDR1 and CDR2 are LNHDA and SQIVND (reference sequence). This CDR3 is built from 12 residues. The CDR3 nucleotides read TGTGCCACCCGCTGGGGGGACACTGAAGCTTTCTTT. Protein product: CATRWGDTEAFF.

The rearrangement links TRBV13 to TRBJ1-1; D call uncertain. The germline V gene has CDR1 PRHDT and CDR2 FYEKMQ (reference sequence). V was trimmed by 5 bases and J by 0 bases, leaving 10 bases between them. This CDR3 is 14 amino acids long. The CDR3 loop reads CASSPARMNTEAFF. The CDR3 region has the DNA TGTGCCAGCAGCCCCGCTAGAATGAACACTGAAGCTTTCTTT. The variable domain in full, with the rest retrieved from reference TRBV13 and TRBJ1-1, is AAGVIQSPRHLIKEKRETATLKCYPIPRHDTVYWYQQGPGQDPQFLISFYEKMQSDKGSIPDRFSAQQFSDYHSELNMSSLELGDSALYFCASSPARMNTEAFFGQGTRLTVV.

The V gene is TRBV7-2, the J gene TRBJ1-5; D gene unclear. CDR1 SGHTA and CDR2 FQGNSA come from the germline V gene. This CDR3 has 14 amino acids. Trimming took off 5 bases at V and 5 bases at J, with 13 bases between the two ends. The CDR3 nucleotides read TGTGCCAGCAGCCCCCCCGGCCCCCATCAGCCCCAGCATTTT. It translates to CASSPPGPHQPQHF.